The 15 T cell receptor beta chains reported below all come from one sample, sequenced in a study of T-cell reconstitution after alpha-beta-depleted transplantation in children. Library preparation (for TCRbeta) was performed with unique molecular identifiers. TCRdb analysed the PCR reads with MiXCR anew, one entry per CDR3 protein. Here the sample spans about 610,000 distinct CDR3 sequences, more than 9% being singletons. The material was PBMCs from the stem cell graft donor, obtained from the stem cell graft. These receptors came from a human donor who donated a stem cell graft to a child with acute myeloid leukemia.

The chain combines TRBV14 with TRBJ2-7; D might be TRBD2 (6 bases). Germline V CDR1 and CDR2: SGHDN, FVKESK. V was cut by 1 base and J by 3 bases, with 13 bases left in between. The CDR3 has 15 residues. CDR3 loop: CASSQGGAWGYEQYF. CDR3 DNA: TGTGCCAGCAGCCAAGGCGGGGCCTGGGGCTACGAGCAGTACTTC.

This clonotype occurred many times. V and J are TRBV15 and TRBJ2-7, with 9 bases matching TRBD2. The germline CDR1 and CDR2 sequences are LNHNV and YYDKDF (reference sequence). V lost 4 bases to trimming and J lost 2 bases; unmatched junction nucleotides: 9. The CDR3 spans 16 residues. In DNA form, the CDR3 reads TGTGCCACCAGCACCCGAATAGCGGGAGTCACCTACGAGCAGTACTTC. This encodes CATSTRIAGVTYEQYF.

Note on this clonotype: At one boundary the junction diverges from the germline segment, which might be a read error. The V and J genes are TRBV3-1 and TRBJ2-1; D assignment may be TRBD1 or TRBD2 (5 bases each). CDR1 and CDR2 from the germline V gene are LGHDT and YNNKEL (reference sequence). CDR3 size: 16 residues. The CDR3 reads CASSHSNTGRLIERFF. The CDR3 DNA is TGTGCCAGCAGCCACTCCAATACGGGACGATTAATAGAGCGGTTCTTC.

On this clonotype itself: Germline and junction disagree at one end, which may indicate a read error. The rearrangement links TRBV28 to TRBJ2-1; a possible D gene is TRBD1 (6 bases). Germline assignment: CDR1 MDHEN and CDR2 SYDVKM. The CDR3 consists of 15 residues. DNA of the CDR3: TGTGCCAGCAGTTTAAGGGACATTTCCTACAATGTGCAGTTCTTC. Translating gives CASSLRDISYNVQFF.

This clonotype was seen at least ten times. V and J are TRBV20-1 and TRBJ2-1, with 9 bases matching TRBD2. The germline V gene has CDR1 DFQATT and CDR2 SNEGSKA (reference sequence). CDR3 size: 16 residues. The ends lost 0 bases at V and 7 bases at J; junction bases unmatched: 10. The CDR3 sequence: CSARDKEAGGPNEQFF. The DNA of the CDR3 is TGCAGTGCTAGAGATAAAGAGGCGGGAGGGCCAAATGAGCAGTTCTTC.

The chain employs TRBV9 and TRBJ2-3; D call uncertain. Germline V gene lookup returns CDR1 SGDLS and CDR2 YYNGEE. The CDR3 is made up of 15 amino acids. V lost 3 bases to trimming and J lost 6 bases, with 17 bases between them. The CDR3 DNA sequence: TGTGCCAGCAGCGAGGGCCCGGATGTCGGCGATACGCAGTATTTT. It codes for CASSEGPDVGDTQYF.

The table lists this clonotype with many counts. This chain links TRBV12-3 or TRBV12-4 with TRBJ1-5; D gene uncertain. The CDR3 has 12 residues. With 6 bases removed from V and 6 bases from J, the gap between germline ends came to 9 bases. Here the CDR3 DNA reads TGTGCCAGCAGCGCTGTGGGTCAGCCCCAGCATTTT. This encodes CASSAVGQPQHF.

As concerns this clonotype: Being one base from a much bigger clone, this may be a read error. The chain has TRBV29-1 and TRBJ1-3; D gene uncertain. The CDR3 loop spans 14 amino acids. Germline CDR1 and CDR2: SQVTM and ANQGSEA. CDR3 coding DNA: TGCGGCGTTGAACCGGGTAACACGGGAAACACCATATATTTT. It is translated as CGVEPGNTGNTIYF. Full variable domain (outside the CDR3, taken from reference TRBV29-1 and TRBJ1-3): SAVISQKPSRDICQRGTSLTIQCQVDSQVTMMFWYRQQPGQSLTLIATANQGSEATYESGFVIDKFPISRPNLTFSTLTVSNMSPEDSSIYLCGVEPGNTGNTIYFGEGSWLTVV.

This clonotype came up a few times. In DNA, the CDR3 is TGTGCCACCGGACAGGGTGGTTACGAGCAGTACTTC. Its translation: CATGQGGYEQYF. The chain couples TRBV7-2 to TRBJ2-7; 8 positions match TRBD1. V shed 10 bases and J 4 bases; nucleotides not matched to a gene: 6. The germline V gene has CDR1 SGHTA and CDR2 FQGNSA. The CDR3 totals 12 residues.

This clonotype was recorded at least ten times. This rearrangement joins TRBV9 to TRBJ2-1; D is possibly TRBD1 (5 bases). V was clipped by 6 bases and J by 3 bases, with 13 bases between them. This CDR3 has 14 amino acids. The germline V gene encodes CDR1 SGDLS and CDR2 YYNGEE. The DNA of the CDR3 is TGTGCCAGCAACCGGCAGGGTAGCTACAATGAGCAGTTCTTC. Its protein is CASNRQGSYNEQFF. The variable domain in full, completed from reference TRBV9 and TRBJ2-1, reads DSGVTQTPKHLITATGQRVTLRCSPRSGDLSVYWYQQSLDQGLQFLIQYYNGEERAKGNILERFSAQQFPDLHSELNLSSLELGDSALYFCASNRQGSYNEQFFGPGTRLTVL.

This clonotype showed up many times. The gene calls are TRBV28 and TRBJ2-5, with TRBD2 as a possible D gene (5 bases). CDR1 and CDR2 (germline): MDHEN, SYDVKM. The length of the CDR3 is 12 residues. Trimming left V 10 bases short and J 7 bases short, with 16 bases between. The CDR3 DNA follows: TGTGCCACCATCCCAGCGGTAGTGACCCAGTACTTC. Amino acid sequence: CATIPAVVTQYF.

The rearrangement uses TRBV7-2 and TRBJ2-7; TRBD2 agrees at 9 bases. The CDR3 has 15 amino acids. V dropped 3 bases and J dropped 1; count of bases not matched to a gene: 4. Germline V gene lookup returns CDR1 SGHTA and CDR2 FQGNSA. The CDR3 sequence: CASSFGAGGSYEQYF. The CDR3 DNA follows: TGTGCCAGCAGCTTCGGAGCGGGAGGATCCTACGAGCAGTACTTC. Using reference TRBV7-2 and TRBJ2-7 for the parts outside the CDR3, the full variable domain is GAGVSQSPSNKVTEKGKDVELRCDPISGHTALYWYRQSLGQGLEFLIYFQGNSAPDKSGLPSDRFSAERTGGSVSTLTIQRTQQEDSAVYLCASSFGAGGSYEQYFGPGTRLTVT.

This clonotype has a handful of counts. The chain links TRBV7-2 to TRBJ1-3; D is uncertain. The CDR3 spans 15 residues. V dropped 1 base and J dropped 4 bases, with 11 bases sitting between them. The germline CDR1 and CDR2 sequences are SGHTA and FQGNSA. CDR3 bases: TGTGCCAGCAGCTTAGTCATCGGTCTCGGAAACACCATATATTTT. The encoded protein is CASSLVIGLGNTIYF.

This sequence joins TRBV7-8 and TRBJ2-7; TRBD2 matches at 14 bases. The V and J ends lost 5 bases and 7 bases, in that order; junction bases with no gene match: 7. The CDR3 consists of 15 residues. Germline V CDR1 and CDR2: SGHVS, FQNEAQ. CDR3 residues: CASSPGTSGSREQYF. The CDR3 DNA reads TGTGCCAGCAGCCCCGGGACTAGCGGGAGTCGGGAGCAGTACTTC.

The V gene is TRBV20-1, the J gene TRBJ2-7; 7 nucleotides line up with TRBD1. The V gene end was trimmed by 2 bases and the J gene end by 4 bases; junction bases not matched to a gene: 8. The CDR3 is 14 amino acids. The germline V gene encodes CDR1 DFQATT and CDR2 SNEGSKA (reference sequence). CDR3 bases: TGCAGTGCTAGAAGTCAAGTGACAGGGTACGAGCAGTACTTC. It codes for CSARSQVTGYEQYF.